The source of this T cell receptor (beta chain) is a study of blood T cell repertoires in COVID-19. Background on the study: Donors in the United States, Italy and Spain gave samples during acute or convalescent COVID-19.

Source study methods: Estimation of nucleated cell counts relied on the amplification of reference gene primers. Measured with immunoSEQ multiplex PCR; TCRdb has only the in-frame clones, and not every one. That table is the source of V, J and clone size, and D and trimming were worked out from the DNA. The sample carries 100,000 to 120,000 clones, approximately 90% recorded once. The CDR3 sequence is 17 residues long. The V end was cut by 3 bases, the J end by 3 bases, with 18 bases between. Germline V gene sequence: CDR1 KGHDR, CDR2 SFDVKD. Sequencing was done on a sample of peripheral blood. This receptor was taken from a human donor in a cohort sampled during active COVID-19. This chain joins TRBV24-1 and TRBJ2-3; D may be TRBD2 (6 bases). The chain's CDR3 is CATSDNRLVYGTDTQYF. CDR3 nucleotide sequence: TGTGCCACCAGTGATAACCGACTAGTTTACGGAACAGATACGCAGTATTTT.